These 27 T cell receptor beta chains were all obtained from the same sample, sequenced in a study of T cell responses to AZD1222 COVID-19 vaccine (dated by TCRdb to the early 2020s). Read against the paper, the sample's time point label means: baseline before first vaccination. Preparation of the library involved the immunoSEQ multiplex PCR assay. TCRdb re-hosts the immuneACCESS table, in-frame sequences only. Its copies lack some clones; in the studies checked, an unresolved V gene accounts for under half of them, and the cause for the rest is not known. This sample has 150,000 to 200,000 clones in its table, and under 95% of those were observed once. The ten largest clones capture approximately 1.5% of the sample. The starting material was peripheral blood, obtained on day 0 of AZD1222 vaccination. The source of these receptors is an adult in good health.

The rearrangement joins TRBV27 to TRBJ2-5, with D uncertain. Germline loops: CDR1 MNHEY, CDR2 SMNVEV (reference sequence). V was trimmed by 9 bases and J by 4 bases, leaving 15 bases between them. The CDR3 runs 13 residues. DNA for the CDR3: TGTGCCAGTACCGGGTCAGACTTAGAGACCCAGTACTTC. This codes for CASTGSDLETQYF.

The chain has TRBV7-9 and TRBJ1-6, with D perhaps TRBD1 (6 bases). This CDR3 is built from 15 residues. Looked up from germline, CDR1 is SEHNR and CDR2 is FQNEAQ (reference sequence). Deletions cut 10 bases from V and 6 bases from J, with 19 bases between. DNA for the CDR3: TGTGCCACCAACTTACAGGGAGACCTTAATTCACCCCTCCACTTT. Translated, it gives CATNLQGDLNSPLHF.

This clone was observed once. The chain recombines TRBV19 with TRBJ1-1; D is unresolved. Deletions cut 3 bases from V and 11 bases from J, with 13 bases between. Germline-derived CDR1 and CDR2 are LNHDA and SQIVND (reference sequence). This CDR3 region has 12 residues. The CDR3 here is CASSMVTAWAFF. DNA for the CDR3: TGTGCCAGTAGTATGGTTACCGCTTGGGCTTTCTTT.

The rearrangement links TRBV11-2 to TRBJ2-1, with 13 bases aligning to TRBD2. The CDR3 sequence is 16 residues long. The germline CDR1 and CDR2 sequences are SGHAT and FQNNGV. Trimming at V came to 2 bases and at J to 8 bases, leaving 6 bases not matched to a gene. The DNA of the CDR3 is TGTGCCAGCAGCTTAATTATACTAGCGGGGGGGCATGAGCAGTTCTTC. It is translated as CASSLIILAGGHEQFF.

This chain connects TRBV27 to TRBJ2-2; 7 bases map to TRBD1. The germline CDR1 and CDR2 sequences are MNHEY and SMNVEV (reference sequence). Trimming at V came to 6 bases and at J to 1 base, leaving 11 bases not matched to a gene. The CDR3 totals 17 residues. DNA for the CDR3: TGTGCCAGCAGCCATAACCGGGACAGAGTGAACACCGGGGAGCTGTTTTTT. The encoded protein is CASSHNRDRVNTGELFF.

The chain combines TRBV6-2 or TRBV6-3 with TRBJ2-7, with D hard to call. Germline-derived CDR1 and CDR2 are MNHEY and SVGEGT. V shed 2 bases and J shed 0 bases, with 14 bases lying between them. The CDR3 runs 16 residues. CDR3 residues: CASSYGANKHSYEQYF. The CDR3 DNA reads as TGTGCCAGCAGTTACGGAGCAAACAAACACTCCTACGAGCAGTACTTC.

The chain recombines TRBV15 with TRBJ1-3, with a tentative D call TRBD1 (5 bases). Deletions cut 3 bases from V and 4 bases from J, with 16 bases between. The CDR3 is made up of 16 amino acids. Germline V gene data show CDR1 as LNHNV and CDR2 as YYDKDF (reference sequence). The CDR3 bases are TGTGCCACCAGCAGGGAAGACAGTTTGTCCGGAAACACCATATATTTT. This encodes CATSREDSLSGNTIYF.

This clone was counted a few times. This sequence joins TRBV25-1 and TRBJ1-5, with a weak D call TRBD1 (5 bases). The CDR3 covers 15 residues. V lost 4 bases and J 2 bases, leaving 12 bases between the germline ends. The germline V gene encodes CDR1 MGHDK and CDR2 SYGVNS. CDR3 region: CASSARGAGNQPQHF. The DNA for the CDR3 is TGTGCCAGCAGTGCCCGGGGCGCGGGCAATCAGCCCCAGCATTTT.

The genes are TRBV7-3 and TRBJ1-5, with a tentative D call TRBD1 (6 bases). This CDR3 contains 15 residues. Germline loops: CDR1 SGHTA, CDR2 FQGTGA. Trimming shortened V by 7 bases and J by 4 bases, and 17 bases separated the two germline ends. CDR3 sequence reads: CASTADRSLNQPQHF. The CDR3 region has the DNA TGTGCCAGCACCGCCGACAGGAGCCTAAATCAGCCCCAGCATTTT.

The CDR3 DNA follows: TGCGCCAGCAGCTTGGGGCCGAGCCTCAACACTGAAGCTTTCTTT. This codes for CASSLGPSLNTEAFF. The rearrangement links TRBV5-1 to TRBJ1-1; D remains unclear. CDR3 length: 15 residues. Deletions cut 0 bases from V and 2 bases from J, with 11 bases between. Germline V gives CDR1 SGHRS, CDR2 YFSETQ.

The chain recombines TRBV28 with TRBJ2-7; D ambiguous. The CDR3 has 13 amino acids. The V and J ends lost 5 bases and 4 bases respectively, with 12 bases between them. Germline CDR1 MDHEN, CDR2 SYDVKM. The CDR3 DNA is TGTGCCAGCAGTCCCGCAAGGGTTTACGAGCAGTACTTC. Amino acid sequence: CASSPARVYEQYF.

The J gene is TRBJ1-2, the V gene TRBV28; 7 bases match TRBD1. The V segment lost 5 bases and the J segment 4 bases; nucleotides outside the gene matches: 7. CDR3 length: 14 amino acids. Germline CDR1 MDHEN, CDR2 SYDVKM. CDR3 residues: CASSKPRTGYGYTF. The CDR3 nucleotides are TGTGCCAGCAGTAAACCGCGGACAGGCTATGGCTACACCTTC.

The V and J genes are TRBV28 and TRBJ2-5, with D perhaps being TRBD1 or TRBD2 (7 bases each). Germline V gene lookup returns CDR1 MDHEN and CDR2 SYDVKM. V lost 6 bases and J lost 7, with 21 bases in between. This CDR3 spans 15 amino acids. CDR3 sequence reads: CASRGAGANRGTQYF. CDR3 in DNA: TGTGCCAGCAGAGGGGCGGGAGCAAACAGGGGGACCCAGTACTTC.

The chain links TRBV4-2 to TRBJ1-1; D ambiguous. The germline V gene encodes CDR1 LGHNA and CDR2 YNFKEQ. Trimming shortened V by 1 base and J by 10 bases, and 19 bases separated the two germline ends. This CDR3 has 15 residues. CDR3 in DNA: TGTGCCAGCAGCCAAGGGGGAGAAGCAGGATGGGGAGCTTTCTTT. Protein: CASSQGGEAGWGAFF.

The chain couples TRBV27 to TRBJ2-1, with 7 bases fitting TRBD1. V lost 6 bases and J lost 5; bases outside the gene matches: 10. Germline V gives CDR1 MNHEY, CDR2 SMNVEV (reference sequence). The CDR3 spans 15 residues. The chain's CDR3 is CASSPTRGYHNEQFF. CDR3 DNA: TGTGCCAGCAGCCCTACCAGGGGGTATCACAATGAGCAGTTCTTC.

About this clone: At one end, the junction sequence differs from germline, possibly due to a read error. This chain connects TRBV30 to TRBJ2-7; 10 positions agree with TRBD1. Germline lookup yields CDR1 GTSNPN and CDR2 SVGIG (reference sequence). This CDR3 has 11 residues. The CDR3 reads CARSAGTGAHF. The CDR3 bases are TGTGCCCGGAGTGCCGGGACAGGGGCTCACTTC. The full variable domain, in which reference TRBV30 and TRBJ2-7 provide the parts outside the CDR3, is SQTIHQWPATLVQPVGSPLSLECTVEGTSNPNLYWYRQAAGRGLQLLFYSVGIGQISSEVPQNLSASRPQDRQFILSSKKLLLSDSGFYLCARSAGTGAHFGPGTRLTVT.

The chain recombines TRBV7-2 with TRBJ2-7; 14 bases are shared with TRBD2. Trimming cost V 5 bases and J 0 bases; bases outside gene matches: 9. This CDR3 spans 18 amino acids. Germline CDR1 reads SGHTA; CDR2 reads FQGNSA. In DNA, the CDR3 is TGTGCCAGCAGCCTACGGGGACTAGCGGGAGTAGGCTCCTACGAGCAGTACTTC. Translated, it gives CASSLRGLAGVGSYEQYF.

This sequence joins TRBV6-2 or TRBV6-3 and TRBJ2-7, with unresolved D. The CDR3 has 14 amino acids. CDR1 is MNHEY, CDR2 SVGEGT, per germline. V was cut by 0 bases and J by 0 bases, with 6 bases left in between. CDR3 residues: CASSYSPGSYEQYF. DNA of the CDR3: TGTGCCAGCAGTTACTCCCCGGGCTCCTACGAGCAGTACTTC.

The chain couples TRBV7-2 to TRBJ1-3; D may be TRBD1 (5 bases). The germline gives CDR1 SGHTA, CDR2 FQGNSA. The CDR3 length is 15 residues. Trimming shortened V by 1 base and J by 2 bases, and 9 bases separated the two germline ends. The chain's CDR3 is CASSLDLGPGNTIYF. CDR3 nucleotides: TGTGCCAGCAGCTTAGACTTGGGGCCTGGAAACACCATATATTTT.

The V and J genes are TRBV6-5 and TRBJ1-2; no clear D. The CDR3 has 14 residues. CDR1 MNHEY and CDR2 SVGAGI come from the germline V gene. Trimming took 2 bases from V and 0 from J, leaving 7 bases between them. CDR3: CASSYDNSNYGYTF. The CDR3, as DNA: TGTGCCAGCAGTTACGACAACTCTAACTATGGCTACACCTTC.

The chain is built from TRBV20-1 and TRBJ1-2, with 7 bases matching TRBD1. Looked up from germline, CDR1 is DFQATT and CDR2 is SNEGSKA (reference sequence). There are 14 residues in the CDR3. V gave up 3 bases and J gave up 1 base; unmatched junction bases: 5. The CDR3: CSASGTDVNYGYTF. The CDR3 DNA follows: TGCAGTGCTAGTGGGACAGACGTTAACTATGGCTACACCTTC.

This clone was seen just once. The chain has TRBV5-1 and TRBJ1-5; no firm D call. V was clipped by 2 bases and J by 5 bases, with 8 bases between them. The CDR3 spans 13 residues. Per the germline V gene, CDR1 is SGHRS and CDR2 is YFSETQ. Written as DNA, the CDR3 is TGCGCCAGCAGCTTCGCAGGAGATCAGCCCCAGCATTTT. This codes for CASSFAGDQPQHF.

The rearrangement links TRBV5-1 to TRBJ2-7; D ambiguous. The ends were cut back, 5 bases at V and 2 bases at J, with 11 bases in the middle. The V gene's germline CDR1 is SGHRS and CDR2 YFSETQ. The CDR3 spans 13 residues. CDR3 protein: CASRDLLPYEQYF. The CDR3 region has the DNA TGCGCCAGCAGAGACCTACTCCCCTACGAGCAGTACTTC.

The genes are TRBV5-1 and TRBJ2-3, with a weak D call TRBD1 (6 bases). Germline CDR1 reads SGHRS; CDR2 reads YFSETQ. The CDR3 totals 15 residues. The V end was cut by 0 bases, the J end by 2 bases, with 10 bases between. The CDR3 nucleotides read TGCGCCAGCAGCTTGGATCCAGGGGACACAGATACGCAGTATTTT. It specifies CASSLDPGDTDTQYF. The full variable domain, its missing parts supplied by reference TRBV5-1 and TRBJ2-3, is KAGVTQTPRYLIKTRGQQVTLSCSPISGHRSVSWYQQTPGQGLQFLFEYFSETQRNKGNFPGRFSGRQFSNSRSEMNVSTLELGDSALYLCASSLDPGDTDTQYFGPGTRLTVL.

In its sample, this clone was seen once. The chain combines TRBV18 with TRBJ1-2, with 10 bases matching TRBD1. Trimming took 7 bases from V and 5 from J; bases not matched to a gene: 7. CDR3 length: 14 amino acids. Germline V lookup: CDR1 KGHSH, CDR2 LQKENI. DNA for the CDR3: TGTGCCAGCTTACCGGGACAGGGGCCGTATGGCTACACCTTC. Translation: CASLPGQGPYGYTF. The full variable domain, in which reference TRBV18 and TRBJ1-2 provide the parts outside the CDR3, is NAGVMQNPRHLVRRRGQEARLRCSPMKGHSHVYWYRQLPEEGLKFMVYLQKENIIDESGMPKERFSAEFPKEGPSILRIQQVVRGDSAAYFCASLPGQGPYGYTFGSGTRLTVV.

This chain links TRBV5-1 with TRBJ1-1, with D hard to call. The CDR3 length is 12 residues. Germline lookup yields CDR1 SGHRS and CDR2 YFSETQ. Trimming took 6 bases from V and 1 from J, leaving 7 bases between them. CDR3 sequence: CASTEGNTEAFF. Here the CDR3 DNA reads TGCGCCAGCACCGAGGGGAACACTGAAGCTTTCTTT.

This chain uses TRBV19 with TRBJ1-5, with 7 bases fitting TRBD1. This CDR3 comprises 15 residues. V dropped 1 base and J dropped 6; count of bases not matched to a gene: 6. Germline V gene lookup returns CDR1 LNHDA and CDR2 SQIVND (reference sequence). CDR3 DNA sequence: TGTGCCAGTAGTATAGGACAGGGAGGGGGTCAGCCCCAGCATTTT. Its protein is CASSIGQGGGQPQHF.